A single sample is the source of the 4 T cell receptor beta chains below, sequenced in a study of T-cell memory formation after mild COVID-19. TCRdb redid the calling of the 5' RACE reads with MiXCR, one entry per CDR3 protein. The sample lists 540,000 or so distinct CDR3 sequences, roughly 22% seen once, with approximately 12% in the top ten. Sequenced: PBMCs or a T cell subset sorted from them (not recorded which). These receptors originate from an adult woman who had mild COVID-19 (a few samples of this study predate the infection). Cell type and time point are not known.

Only a few counts were recorded for this clonotype. This chain links TRBV6-2 or TRBV6-3 with TRBJ2-5; 8 positions agree with TRBD1. The V gene end was trimmed by 2 bases and the J gene end by 2 bases; junction bases not matched to a gene: 7. This CDR3 contains 16 residues. Germline V gives CDR1 MNHEY, CDR2 SVGEGT. Here the CDR3 reads CASSYGWTGNQETQYF. CDR3 nucleotides: TGTGCCAGCAGTTACGGATGGACAGGGAATCAAGAGACCCAGTACTTC.

The V call is TRBV10-3, the J call TRBJ1-2; D is perhaps TRBD1 (5 bases). Trimming removed 7 bases at V and 0 bases at J, with 12 bases between. The CDR3 runs 14 residues. From germline, CDR1 is ENHRY and CDR2 SYGVKD. The CDR3: CAITDGGANYGYTF. The CDR3 nucleotides are TGTGCCATCACGGACGGGGGAGCTAACTATGGCTACACCTTC.

This rearrangement joins TRBV18 to TRBJ1-2; TRBD1 matches 7 bases. The CDR3 runs 15 residues. After removal of 6 bases from V and 4 bases from J, the junction contained 11 bases not matched to a gene. Germline values: CDR1 KGHSH, CDR2 LQKENI. The CDR3, as DNA: TGTGCCAGCTCCCCCGATCAGGGGGGCAGCTATGGCTACACCTTC. Translating gives CASSPDQGGSYGYTF. The entire variable domain, with the rest obtained from reference TRBV18 and TRBJ1-2, is as follows: NAGVMQNPRHLVRRRGQEARLRCSPMKGHSHVYWYRQLPEEGLKFMVYLQKENIIDESGMPKERFSAEFPKEGPSILRIQQVVRGDSAAYFCASSPDQGGSYGYTFGSGTRLTVV.

V gene TRBV30 combines with J gene TRBJ2-5; D might be TRBD2 (5 bases). Germline lookup yields CDR1 GTSNPN and CDR2 SVGIG (reference sequence). Trimming removed 3 bases at V and 2 bases at J, with 10 bases between. The CDR3 is 13 residues long. The CDR3 here is CAWSLLEQETQYF. CDR3 coding DNA: TGTGCCTGGAGCCTACTAGAACAAGAGACCCAGTACTTC. The whole variable domain, remainder taken from reference TRBV30 and TRBJ2-5, is SQTIHQWPATLVQPVGSPLSLECTVEGTSNPNLYWYRQAAGRGLQLLFYSVGIGQISSEVPQNLSASRPQDRQFILSSKKLLLSDSGFYLCAWSLLEQETQYFGPGTRLLVL.